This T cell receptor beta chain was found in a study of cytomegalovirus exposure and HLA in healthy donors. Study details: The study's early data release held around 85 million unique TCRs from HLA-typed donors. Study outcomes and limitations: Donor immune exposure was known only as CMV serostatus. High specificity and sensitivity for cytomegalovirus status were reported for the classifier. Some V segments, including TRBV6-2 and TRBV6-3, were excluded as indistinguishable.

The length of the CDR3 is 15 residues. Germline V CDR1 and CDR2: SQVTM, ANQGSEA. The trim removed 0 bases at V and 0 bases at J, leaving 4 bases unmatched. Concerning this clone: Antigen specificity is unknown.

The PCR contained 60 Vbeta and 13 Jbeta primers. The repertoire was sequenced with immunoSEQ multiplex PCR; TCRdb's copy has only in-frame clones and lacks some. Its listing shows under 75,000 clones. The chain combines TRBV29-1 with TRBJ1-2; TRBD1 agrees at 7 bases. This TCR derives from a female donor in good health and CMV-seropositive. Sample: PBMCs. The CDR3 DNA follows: TGCAGCGTTGAAGAAGCGCAGGGGGCTAACTATGGCTACACCTTC. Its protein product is CSVEEAQGANYGYTF. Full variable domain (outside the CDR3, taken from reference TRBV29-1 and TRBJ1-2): SAVISQKPSRDICQRGTSLTIQCQVDSQVTMMFWYRQQPGQSLTLIATANQGSEATYESGFVIDKFPISRPNLTFSTLTVSNMSPEDSSIYLCSVEEAQGANYGYTFGSGTRLTVV.